This record concerns one T cell receptor beta chain sequence. These data come from a study of blood T cell repertoires in COVID-19. About the research overall: Sites across the United States, Italy and Spain contributed samples from acute and convalescent COVID-19. In each case, the material was cDNA or gDNA derived from T cells, B-cell-depleted T cells, or PBMCs.

The protocol was immunoSEQ multiplex PCR, while the TCRdb copy is restricted to in-frame clones and leaves out a portion. The table shows some 210,000 clones, with around 90% occurring only once. V trimming: 5 bases; J trimming: 0 bases; junction bases outside the gene matches: 6. CDR1 MNHEY and CDR2 SMNVEV come from the germline V gene (reference sequence). The CDR3 contains 16 residues. The chain employs TRBV27 and TRBJ2-2; 7 bases are shared with TRBD1. Sequencing input: peripheral blood. This TCR was recovered from a man aged 55 to 70 who had recovered from COVID-19. The chain's CDR3 is CASSPDRTPNTGELFF. The DNA of the CDR3 is TGTGCCAGCAGTCCGGACAGGACGCCGAACACCGGGGAGCTGTTTTTT.